Following are 10 T cell receptor beta chains from one sample sequenced in a study of CD8 T cells in ankylosing spondylitis. No antigen is known for these receptors. Overall study findings and caveats: Ankylosing spondylitis blood appeared to be characterized by a TCR beta motif of under 10 highly homologous variants.

TCRdb re-derived calls from the 5' RACE reads in MiXCR, one entry per CDR3 protein. The sample shows about 540,000 distinct CDR3 sequences, 9.5% to 15% of them seen only once. Specimen: blood, either unsorted or a sorted T cell fraction (not recorded which). These receptors all come from a male donor with ankylosing spondylitis.

The chain has TRBV24-1 and TRBJ2-1, with 12 bases that match TRBD2. The V gene's germline CDR1 is KGHDR and CDR2 SFDVKD. The CDR3 length is 17 residues. The J segment lost 8 bases and the V segment lost 5 bases, leaving 12 bases of the junction unmatched. As DNA, the CDR3 is TGTGCCACCAGTGCGGCCACGACTAGCGGGAGTATCGATGAGCAGTTCTTC. Protein product: CATSAATTSGSIDEQFF.

This clonotype occurred many times. The V call is TRBV10-3, the J call TRBJ2-7, with 12 bases that match TRBD2. CDR1 and CDR2 from the germline V gene are ENHRY and SYGVKD. The junction had 0 bases not matched to a gene; V was cut back by 4 bases and J by 2 bases. There are 14 residues in the CDR3. The CDR3 region is CAISGLAGAYEQYF. For the CDR3, the DNA is TGTGCCATCAGTGGACTAGCGGGGGCCTACGAGCAGTACTTC.

The chain recombines TRBV3-1 with TRBJ1-2; D gene ambiguous. The CDR3 has 14 amino acids. V lost 0 bases and J lost 10, with 15 bases in between. Germline CDR1 LGHDT, CDR2 YNNKEL (reference sequence). Here the CDR3 reads CASSQDPIREHYTF. The CDR3 DNA sequence: TGTGCCAGCAGCCAAGATCCTATAAGGGAGCACTACACCTTC.

The chain has TRBV10-3 and TRBJ1-6, with 8 bases fitting TRBD1. J lost 1 base, V lost 6 bases, and 2 bases had no gene match. CDR3 length: 15 residues. Germline assignment: CDR1 ENHRY and CDR2 SYGVKD. The CDR3 region is CAIRRTGSYNSPLHF. The CDR3 region has the DNA TGTGCCATCAGAAGGACAGGGTCCTATAATTCACCCCTCCACTTT.

The rearrangement links TRBV6-2 or TRBV6-3 to TRBJ2-1, with D tentatively TRBD2 (6 bases). Germline assignment: CDR1 MNHEY and CDR2 SVGEGT. V was clipped by 0 bases and J by 9 bases, with 9 bases between them. CDR3 length: 13 residues. The CDR3 bases are TGTGCCAGCAGTTACTCGAACGGGGGTGAGCAGTTCTTC. Protein sequence: CASSYSNGGEQFF.

This clonotype appeared a few times. V is TRBV5-1 and J is TRBJ2-7; D is possibly TRBD1 (6 bases). The CDR3 runs to 14 residues. Trimming stripped 0 bases from V and 3 bases from J, with 10 bases between. The germline V gene has CDR1 SGHRS and CDR2 YFSETQ. The CDR3 DNA reads TGCGCCAGCAGCTTGGCGAAACAGGGCTACGAGCAGTACTTC. This encodes CASSLAKQGYEQYF. Full variable domain (rest looked up from reference TRBV5-1 and TRBJ2-7): KAGVTQTPRYLIKTRGQQVTLSCSPISGHRSVSWYQQTPGQGLQFLFEYFSETQRNKGNFPGRFSGRQFSNSRSEMNVSTLELGDSALYLCASSLAKQGYEQYFGPGTRLTVT.

There are a few counts of this clonotype. The J gene is TRBJ2-4, the V gene TRBV7-8; D uncertain. V lost 5 bases to trimming and J lost 6 bases, with 11 bases between them. Germline V gives CDR1 SGHVS, CDR2 FQNEAQ. This CDR3 region has 13 residues. The CDR3 DNA sequence: TGTGCCAGCAGCCCCGGTGAGCTAAACATTCAGTACTTC. Its translation is CASSPGELNIQYF.

This clonotype was counted at least ten times. V is TRBV10-3 and J is TRBJ2-1, with 7 positions matching TRBD1. The trim removed 4 bases at V and 5 bases at J, leaving 2 bases unmatched. Germline V CDR1 and CDR2: ENHRY, SYGVKD. The CDR3 spans 13 residues. The CDR3: CAISGDSHNEQFF. In DNA, the CDR3 is TGTGCCATCAGTGGGGACAGCCACAATGAGCAGTTCTTC.

The chain uses TRBV3-1 and TRBJ1-4, with a tentative D call TRBD1 (5 bases). The V and J ends lost 4 bases and 0 bases respectively, with 9 bases between them. Germline V gene lookup returns CDR1 LGHDT and CDR2 YNNKEL (reference sequence). This CDR3 is built from 15 residues. CDR3 region: CASSPDSSTNEKLFF. The CDR3 nucleotides read TGTGCCAGCAGCCCAGACAGTTCAACTAATGAAAAACTGTTTTTT.

The rearrangement uses TRBV7-7 and TRBJ2-2; maybe TRBD2 (6 bases). The CDR3 covers 16 residues. V was clipped by 1 base and J by 1 base, with 10 bases between them. The V gene's germline CDR1 is SSHAT and CDR2 FNYEAQ (reference sequence). The CDR3 loop is CASSLEGGLNTGELFF. The CDR3 nucleotides are TGTGCCAGCAGCTTAGAAGGAGGGCTGAACACCGGGGAGCTGTTTTTT.